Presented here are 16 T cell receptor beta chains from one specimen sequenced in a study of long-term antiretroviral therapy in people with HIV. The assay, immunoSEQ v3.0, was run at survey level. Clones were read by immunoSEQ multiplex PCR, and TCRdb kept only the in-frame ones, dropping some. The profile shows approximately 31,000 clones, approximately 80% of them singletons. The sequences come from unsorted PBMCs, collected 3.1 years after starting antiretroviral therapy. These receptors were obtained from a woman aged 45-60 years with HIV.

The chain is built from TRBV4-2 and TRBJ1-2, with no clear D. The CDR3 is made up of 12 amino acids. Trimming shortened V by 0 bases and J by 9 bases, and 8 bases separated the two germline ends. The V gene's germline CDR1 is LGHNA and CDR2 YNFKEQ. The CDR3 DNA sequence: TGTGCCAGCAGCCAAGAACTAAGGCGCTACACCTTC. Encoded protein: CASSQELRRYTF.

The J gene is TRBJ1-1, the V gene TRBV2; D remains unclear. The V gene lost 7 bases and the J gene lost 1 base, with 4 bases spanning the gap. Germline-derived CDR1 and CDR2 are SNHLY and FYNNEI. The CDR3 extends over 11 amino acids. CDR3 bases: TGTGCCAGCAACGGGAACACTGAAGCTTTCTTT. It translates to CASNGNTEAFF.

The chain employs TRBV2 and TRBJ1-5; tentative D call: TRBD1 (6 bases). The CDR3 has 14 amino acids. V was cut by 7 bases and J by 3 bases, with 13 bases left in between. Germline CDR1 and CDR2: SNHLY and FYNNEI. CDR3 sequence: CASNPQGLNQPQHF. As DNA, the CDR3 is TGTGCCAGCAACCCCCAGGGGCTCAATCAGCCCCAGCATTTT.

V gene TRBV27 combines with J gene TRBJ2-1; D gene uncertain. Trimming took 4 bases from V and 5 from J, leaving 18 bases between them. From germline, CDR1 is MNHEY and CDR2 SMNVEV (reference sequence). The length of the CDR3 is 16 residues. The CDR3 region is CASSSPFAGPHNEQFF. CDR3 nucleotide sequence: TGTGCCAGCAGTTCCCCCTTTGCCGGGCCCCACAATGAGCAGTTCTTC.

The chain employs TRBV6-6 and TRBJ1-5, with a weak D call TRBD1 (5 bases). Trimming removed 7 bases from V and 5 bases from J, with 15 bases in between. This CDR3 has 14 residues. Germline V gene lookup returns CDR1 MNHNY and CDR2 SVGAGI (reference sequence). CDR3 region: CASTQGQYYQPQHF. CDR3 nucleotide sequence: TGTGCCAGCACCCAAGGACAATATTATCAGCCCCAGCATTTT.

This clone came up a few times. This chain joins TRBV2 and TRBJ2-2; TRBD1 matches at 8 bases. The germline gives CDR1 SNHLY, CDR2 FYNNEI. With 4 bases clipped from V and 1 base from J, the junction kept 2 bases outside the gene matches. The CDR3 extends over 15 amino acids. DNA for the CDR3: TGTGCCAGCAGTGGGACAGGGATGAACACCGGGGAGCTGTTTTTT. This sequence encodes CASSGTGMNTGELFF.

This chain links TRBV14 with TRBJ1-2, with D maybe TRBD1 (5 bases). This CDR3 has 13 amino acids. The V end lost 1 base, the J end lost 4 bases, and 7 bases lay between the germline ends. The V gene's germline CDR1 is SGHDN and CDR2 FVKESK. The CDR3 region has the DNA TGTGCCAGCAGCCAAGGACAGACCTATGGCTACACCTTC. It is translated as CASSQGQTYGYTF.

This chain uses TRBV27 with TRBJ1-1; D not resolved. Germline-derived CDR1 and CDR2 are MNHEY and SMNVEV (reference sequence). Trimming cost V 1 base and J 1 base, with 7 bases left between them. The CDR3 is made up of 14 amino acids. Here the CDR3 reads CASSLLAGNTEAFF. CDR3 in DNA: TGTGCCAGCAGTTTATTGGCCGGGAACACTGAAGCTTTCTTT.

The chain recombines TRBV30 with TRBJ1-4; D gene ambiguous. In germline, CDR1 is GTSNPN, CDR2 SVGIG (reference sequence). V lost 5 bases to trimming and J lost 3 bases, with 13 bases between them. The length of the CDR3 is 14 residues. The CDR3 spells CAWATDLSNEKLFF. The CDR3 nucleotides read TGTGCCTGGGCAACAGACCTTTCTAATGAAAAACTGTTTTTT.

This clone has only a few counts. CDR3 loop: CASRLNEKLFF. CDR3 DNA sequence: TGTGCCAGCAGGCTTAATGAAAAACTGTTTTTT. The V gene is TRBV25-1, the J gene TRBJ1-4; D unresolved. V lost 6 bases, J lost 4 bases, and 3 bases lay in between. The CDR3 is 11 residues long. The germline V gene encodes CDR1 MGHDK and CDR2 SYGVNS.

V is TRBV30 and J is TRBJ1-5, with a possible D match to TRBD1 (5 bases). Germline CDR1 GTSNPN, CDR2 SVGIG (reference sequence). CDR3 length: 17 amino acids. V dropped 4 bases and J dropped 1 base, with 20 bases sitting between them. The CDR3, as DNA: TGTGCCTGGACCGGGACTCCTCTCTCAGGGAGCAATCAGCCCCAGCATTTT. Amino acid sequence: CAWTGTPLSGSNQPQHF. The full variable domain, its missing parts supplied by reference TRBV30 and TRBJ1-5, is SQTIHQWPATLVQPVGSPLSLECTVEGTSNPNLYWYRQAAGRGLQLLFYSVGIGQISSEVPQNLSASRPQDRQFILSSKKLLLSDSGFYLCAWTGTPLSGSNQPQHFGDGTRLSIL.

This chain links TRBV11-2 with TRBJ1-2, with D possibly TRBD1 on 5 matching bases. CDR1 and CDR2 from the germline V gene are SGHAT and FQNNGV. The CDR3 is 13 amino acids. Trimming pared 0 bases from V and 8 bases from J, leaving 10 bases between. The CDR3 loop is CASSLDRTRGYTF. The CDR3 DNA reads TGTGCCAGCAGCTTAGATCGGACAAGGGGCTACACCTTC.

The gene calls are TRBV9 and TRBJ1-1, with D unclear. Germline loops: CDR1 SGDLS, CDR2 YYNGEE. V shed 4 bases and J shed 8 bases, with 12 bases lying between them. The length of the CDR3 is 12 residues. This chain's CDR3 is CASSLLGGEAFF. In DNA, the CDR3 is TGTGCCAGCAGCCTATTGGGAGGGGAAGCTTTCTTT. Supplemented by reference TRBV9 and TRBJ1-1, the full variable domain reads DSGVTQTPKHLITATGQRVTLRCSPRSGDLSVYWYQQSLDQGLQFLIQYYNGEERAKGNILERFSAQQFPDLHSELNLSSLELGDSALYFCASSLLGGEAFFGQGTRLTVV.

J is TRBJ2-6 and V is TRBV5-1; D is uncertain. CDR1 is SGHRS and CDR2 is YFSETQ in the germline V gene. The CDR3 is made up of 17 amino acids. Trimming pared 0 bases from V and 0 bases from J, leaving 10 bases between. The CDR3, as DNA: TGCGCCAGCAGCTTGGCCGCCCCAGCCTCTGGGGCCAACGTCCTGACTTTC. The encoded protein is CASSLAAPASGANVLTF.

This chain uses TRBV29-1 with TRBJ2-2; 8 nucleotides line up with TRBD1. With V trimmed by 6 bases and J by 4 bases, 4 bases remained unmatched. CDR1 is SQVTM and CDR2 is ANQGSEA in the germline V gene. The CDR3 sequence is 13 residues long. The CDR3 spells CSVDRGGTGELFF. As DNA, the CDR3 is TGCAGCGTAGACAGGGGTGGCACCGGGGAGCTGTTTTTT.

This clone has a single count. The CDR3 reads CASSKPAGLEETQYF. The CDR3 DNA sequence: TGTGCCAGCAGTAAGCCGGCGGGGTTAGAAGAGACCCAGTACTTC. V usage is TRBV2 and J usage is TRBJ2-5, with D tentatively TRBD2 (6 bases). Trimming stripped 5 bases from V and 3 bases from J, with 16 bases between. The CDR3 spans 15 residues. The germline CDR1 and CDR2 sequences are SNHLY and FYNNEI.